This T cell receptor (delta chain) emerged from a study of γδ T cells in repeated Plasmodium falciparum infection. For the study at large: Over about 600 days, donors received four mosquito-bite P. falciparum NF54 infections.

This clone was observed a few times. The TCRdb protein, from a much larger clone, departs from this DNA's translation at residue 3, likely by read error; the protein shown derives from the DNA. TRG and TRD sequences were obtained from every sorted gammadelta sample. TCRdb made new clone calls on the multiplex PCR reads using CATT. The sample carries 75,000 to 100,000 delta-chain clones, about 1.5% recorded once. Sequenced material: gamma-delta T cells from blood. The receptor's source is a pool of human donors (malaria-infected and uninfected, not separated).

For the CDR3, the DNA is TGTGCCCGTGACAGTCTGGGGGATACATCCGATAAACTCATCTTT. This gives the protein CARDSLGDTSDKLIF. The chain has TRDV2 and TRDJ1; TRDD3 matches at 11 bases. The J gene was not available in TCRdb and was assigned here by matching the DNA to germline segments. This CDR3 region has 15 residues. Germline loops: CDR1 GEAIGNYY, CDR2 EKD.